The 10 T cell receptor beta chains below come from one sample, sequenced in a study of cytomegalovirus exposure and HLA in healthy donors. The study ran its PCR with 60 Vbeta and 13 Jbeta primers. Clones were read by immunoSEQ multiplex PCR, and TCRdb kept only the in-frame ones, dropping some. The sample contains about 170,000 clones, about 79% of which appear only once. Sequenced material: PBMCs. The receptor set was obtained from a female donor in good health and CMV-seronegative.

This chain joins TRBV28 and TRBJ1-2; 8 nucleotides line up with TRBD1. The CDR3 consists of 13 residues. The J segment lost 7 bases and the V segment lost 3 bases, leaving 4 bases of the junction unmatched. Germline V lookup: CDR1 MDHEN, CDR2 SYDVKM. The CDR3 nucleotides read TGTGCCAGCAGTTTTCAGGGGGCGCTTGGCTACACCTTC. Amino acids: CASSFQGALGYTF.

The chain recombines TRBV5-1 with TRBJ2-1; a weak D match, TRBD1 (5 bases). Trimming shortened V by 7 bases and J by 5 bases, and 19 bases separated the two germline ends. The V gene's germline CDR1 is SGHRS and CDR2 YFSETQ. This CDR3 has 15 amino acids. CDR3 loop: CASCVQVCMDNEQFF. The CDR3 region has the DNA TGCGCCAGCTGCGTACAGGTTTGCATGGACAATGAGCAGTTCTTC. Filled out from reference TRBV5-1 and TRBJ2-1, the complete variable domain reads KAGVTQTPRYLIKTRGQQVTLSCSPISGHRSVSWYQQTPGQGLQFLFEYFSETQRNKGNFPGRFSGRQFSNSRSEMNVSTLELGDSALYLCASCVQVCMDNEQFFGPGTRLTVL.

The chain recombines TRBV29-1 with TRBJ2-3; a weak D match, TRBD1 (6 bases). V was shortened by 6 bases and J by 6 bases, with 22 bases between the two germline ends. This CDR3 is 15 amino acids long. In germline, CDR1 is SQVTM, CDR2 ANQGSEA. The CDR3 DNA is TGCAGCGTCCTAAAAACAGGGAACGGTTTTGATACGCAGTATTTT. Protein: CSVLKTGNGFDTQYF.

This clone has only one observation. The genes are TRBV4-3 and TRBJ1-1, with D uncertain. V lost 4 bases, J lost 1 base, and 7 bases lay in between. This CDR3 region has 13 residues. The V gene's germline CDR1 is LGHNA and CDR2 YSLEER. CDR3 sequence reads: CASSPTENTEAFF. In DNA form, the CDR3 reads TGCGCCAGCAGCCCCACAGAGAACACTGAAGCTTTCTTT.

Here the CDR3 reads CASSFYREFEQYF. The CDR3 bases are TGTGCCAGCAGCTTTTACCGGGAATTCGAGCAGTACTTC. This chain joins TRBV11-2 and TRBJ2-7; D is perhaps TRBD2 (5 bases). This CDR3 comprises 13 residues. Between the trimmed V and J ends, which lost 3 bases and 6 bases, there was a span of 12 bases. CDR1 is SGHAT and CDR2 is FQNNGV in the germline V gene.

The V call is TRBV15, the J call TRBJ1-1; D perhaps matches TRBD1 (5 bases). Germline loops: CDR1 LNHNV, CDR2 YYDKDF (reference sequence). The CDR3 sequence is 14 residues long. V lost 0 bases and J lost 10, with 15 bases in between. The chain's CDR3 is CATSRESGGMRAFF. CDR3 nucleotide sequence: TGTGCCACCAGCAGAGAATCTGGGGGGATGAGAGCTTTCTTT.

The chain combines TRBV15 with TRBJ2-1; TRBD2 agrees at 7 bases. CDR3 length: 15 residues. The V segment lost 0 bases and the J segment 3 bases; nucleotides outside the gene matches: 2. Looked up from germline, CDR1 is LNHNV and CDR2 is YYDKDF (reference sequence). CDR3 bases: TGTGCCACCAGCAGAGACCCGGGAGGCTACAATGAGCAGTTCTTC. It yields the protein CATSRDPGGYNEQFF.

The J gene is TRBJ2-5, the V gene TRBV18; possibly TRBD1 for D (6 bases). Trimming left V 2 bases short and J 4 bases short, with 17 bases between. Germline loops: CDR1 KGHSH, CDR2 LQKENI. This CDR3 is 16 amino acids long. The DNA of the CDR3 is TGTGCCAGCTCACCATGGTCTTCATCACAGGGAGAGACCCAGTACTTC. Protein product: CASSPWSSSQGETQYF.

For the CDR3, the DNA is TGCAGCGAACAGGGGGTGGGAACCGGGGAGCTGTTTTTT. Its translation: CSEQGVGTGELFF. This chain joins TRBV29-1 and TRBJ2-2, with 8 bases that match TRBD1. The trim removed 7 bases at V and 5 bases at J, leaving 6 bases unmatched. Germline V lookup: CDR1 SQVTM, CDR2 ANQGSEA. The CDR3 is 13 amino acids.

This clone was seen a handful of times. The rearrangement links TRBV4-3 to TRBJ1-3, with D unresolved. Germline V gene lookup returns CDR1 LGHNA and CDR2 YSLEER. V was clipped by 2 bases and J by 0 bases, with 11 bases between them. The CDR3 length is 16 residues. For the CDR3, the DNA is TGCGCCAGCAGCCAAACGAGGTCAGCCTCTGGAAACACCATATATTTT. It encodes CASSQTRSASGNTIYF.